A selection of T cell receptor beta chains follows, all from one sample in a study of T cell changes during pregnancy in multiple sclerosis. Using immunoSEQ multiplex PCR, the repertoire was profiled, and TCRdb retains in-frame clones only, with some absent. The repertoire holds about 59,000 clones, over 85% seen once, with about 2.6% in the top ten. The sample was CD8+ T cells from peripheral blood mononuclear cells, taken in the third trimester of pregnancy. The receptors stem from a female donor with multiple sclerosis, enrolled in a pregnancy study. Both conserved end residues are part of each CDR3. The order of the fields is J gene, D gene, V gene, CDR3 DNA, CDR3 protein. A D gene is named only where the DNA matches it firmly.

TRBJ1-1 NA TRBV13 TGTGCCAGCAGCTCCTCAGGGCAAATGAACACTGAAGCTTTCTTT CASSSSGQMNTEAFF
TRBJ2-2 TRBD2 TRBV4-3 TGCGCCAGCAGCCAAGATCCGAGCGGGAGTGGGGAGCTGTTTTTT CASSQDPSGSGELFF
TRBJ1-3 NA TRBV13 TGTGCCAGCAGCCCGAGGGGGGGAAAGTCCTCTGGAAACACCATATATTTT CASSPRGGKSSGNTIYF
TRBJ2-7 NA TRBV28 TGTGCCAGCAGTTTTGAGGATTTGAGCCTGCACCGGTCAAGATCCCCGAACACATACTTC CASSFEDLSLHRSRSPNTYF
TRBJ2-2 TRBD2 TRBV25-1 TGTGCCAGCAGACTAGCGGGAGTGGGGGAGCTGTTTTTT CASRLAGVGELFF
TRBJ1-1 NA TRBV28 TGTGCCAGCAGACCACAGGGATTTGGTGAAGCTTTCTTT CASRPQGFGEAFF
TRBJ2-7 TRBD2 TRBV28 TGTGCCAGCAGTTTCTCACCCGGGACTAGCGGAAGCTCCTACGAGCAGTACTTC CASSFSPGTSGSSYEQYF
TRBJ2-1 NA TRBV7-2 TGTGCCAGCAGCTTAGGGGGAGACTCCAATGAGCAGTTCTTC CASSLGGDSNEQFF
TRBJ2-7 NA TRBV7-9 TGTGCCAGCAGCTTTGGCCAGGGCAACGAGCAGTACTTC CASSFGQGNEQYF
TRBJ2-7 TRBD1 TRBV27 TGTGCCAGCAGTTTATCTGGGACAGACGAGCAGTACTTC CASSLSGTDEQYF
TRBJ2-5 NA TRBV7-3 TGTGCCAGCAGCTTCACGGGGACACAAGAGACCCAGTACTTC CASSFTGTQETQYF